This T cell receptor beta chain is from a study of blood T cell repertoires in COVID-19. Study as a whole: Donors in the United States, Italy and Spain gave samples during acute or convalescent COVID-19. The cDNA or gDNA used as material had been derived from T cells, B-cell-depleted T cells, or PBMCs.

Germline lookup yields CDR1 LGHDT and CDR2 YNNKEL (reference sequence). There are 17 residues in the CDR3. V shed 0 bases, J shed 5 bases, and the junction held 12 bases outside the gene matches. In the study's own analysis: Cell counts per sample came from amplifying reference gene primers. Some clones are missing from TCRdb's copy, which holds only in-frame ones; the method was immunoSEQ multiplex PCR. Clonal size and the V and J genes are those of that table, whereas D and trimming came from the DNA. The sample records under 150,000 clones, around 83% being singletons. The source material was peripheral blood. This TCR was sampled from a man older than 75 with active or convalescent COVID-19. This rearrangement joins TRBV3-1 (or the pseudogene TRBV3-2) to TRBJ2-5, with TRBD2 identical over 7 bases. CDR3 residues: CASSQDGRLAGEETQYF. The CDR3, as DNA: TGTGCCAGCAGCCAAGACGGGAGACTAGCAGGAGAGGAGACCCAGTACTTC.